This TCR beta chain was identified in a study of T-cell reconstitution after alpha-beta-depleted transplantation in children. The germline CDR1 and CDR2 sequences are SNHLY and FYNNEI. The length of the CDR3 is 14 residues. With 5 bases removed from V and 5 bases from J, the gap between germline ends came to 15 bases. Preparation of the TCRbeta library involved a method that used unique molecular identifiers. TCRdb redid the calling of the PCR reads with MiXCR, one entry per CDR3 protein. The table shows some 520,000 distinct CDR3 sequences, with around a third occurring only once. This clonotype was seen a handful of times.

This TCR was sampled from a human donor who donated a stem cell graft to a child with aplastic anemia. The chain uses TRBV2 and TRBJ1-2; no definite D call. Here the sequenced sample was PBMCs from the stem cell graft donor, taken from the stem cell graft. CDR3 sequence: CASSPWEALYGYTF. CDR3 DNA: TGTGCCAGCAGTCCATGGGAGGCCTTATATGGCTACACCTTC.